This T cell receptor (beta chain) was captured in a study of blood T cells in healthy people across ages. Broader study findings: Whereas aged donors had fewer naive CD4+ cells, long-lived donors had more of them and higher diversity.

Primed by a sample-barcoded 5' primer and a J-beta primer mix, a second PCR proceeded for roughly 6 to 12 cycles. A minimum of 2.5 million CDR3-containing paired-end reads was obtained for each sample. In TCRdb, the 5' RACE reads were re-called with MiXCR into one record per CDR3 protein. The data contain around 1.5 million distinct CDR3 sequences, approximately 63% of them seen just once; the ten biggest clones take up 6.7%. Comment on this clonotype: Antigen: not known. Germline and junction disagree at one end, which may indicate a read error.

PBMCs numbering at least 6 million were isolated per sample. Samples each had at least 6 micrograms of total RNA extracted. CDR1 is MGHRA, CDR2 YSYEKL, per germline. The CDR3 loop spans 13 amino acids. The sample comprised blood. The V and J genes are TRBV4-1 and TRBJ2-7; D not resolved. The sequence was collected from a man younger than 30 in good health. CDR3: CASSEDFAYEQYF. The CDR3 DNA reads as TGCGCCAGCAGCGAAGACTTCGCCTACGAGCAGTACTTC.